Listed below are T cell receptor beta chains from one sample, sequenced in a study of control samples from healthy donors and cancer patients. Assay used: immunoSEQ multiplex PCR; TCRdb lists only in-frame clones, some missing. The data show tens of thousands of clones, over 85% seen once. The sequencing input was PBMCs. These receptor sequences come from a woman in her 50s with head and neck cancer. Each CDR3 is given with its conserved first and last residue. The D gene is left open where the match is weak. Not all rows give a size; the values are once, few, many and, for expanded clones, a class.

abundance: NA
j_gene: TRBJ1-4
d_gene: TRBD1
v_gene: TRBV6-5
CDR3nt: TGTGCCAGCAGACGACAGGGGGCTAATGAAAAACTGTTTTTT
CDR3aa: CASRRQGANEKLFF

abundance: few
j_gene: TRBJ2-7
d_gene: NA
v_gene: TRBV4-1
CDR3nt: TGCGCCAGCAGCCAAGTCGACCTGGTGACATACTACGAGCAGTACTTC
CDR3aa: CASSQVDLVTYYEQYF

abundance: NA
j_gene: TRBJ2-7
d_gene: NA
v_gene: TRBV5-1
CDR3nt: TGCGCCAGCTCAAGAGATACAGGCGCTAGCTCCTACGAGCAGTACTTC
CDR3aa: CASSRDTGASSYEQYF

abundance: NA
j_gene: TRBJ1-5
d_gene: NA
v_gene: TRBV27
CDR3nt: TGTGCCAGCAGTCTTACAGGGATCGATCAGCCCCAGCATTTT
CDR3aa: CASSLTGIDQPQHF

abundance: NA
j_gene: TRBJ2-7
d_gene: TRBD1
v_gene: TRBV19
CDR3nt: TGTGCCAGTAGTATAGGCGGGACAGGCTCCTACGAGCAGTACTTC
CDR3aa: CASSIGGTGSYEQYF

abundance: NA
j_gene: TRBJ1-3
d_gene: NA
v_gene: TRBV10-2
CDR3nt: TGCGCCAGCAGTGAGCAGAGACTCTCTGGAAACACCATATATTTT
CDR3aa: CASSEQRLSGNTIYF

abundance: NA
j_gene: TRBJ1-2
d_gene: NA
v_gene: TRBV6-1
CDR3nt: TGTGCCAGCAGTGAAATGAACTATGGCTACACCTTC
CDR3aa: CASSEMNYGYTF

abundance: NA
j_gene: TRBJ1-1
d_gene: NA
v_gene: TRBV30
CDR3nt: TGTGCCTGGAGGGCAGGGCTTAACACTGAAGCTTTCTTT
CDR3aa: CAWRAGLNTEAFF

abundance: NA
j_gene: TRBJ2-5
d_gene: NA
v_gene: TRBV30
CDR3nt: TGTGCCTGGAGTGTAATGGGAGGAGAGACCCAGTACTTC
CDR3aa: CAWSVMGGETQYF

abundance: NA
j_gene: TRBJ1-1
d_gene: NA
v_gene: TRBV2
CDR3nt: TGTGCCAGCATTCCACGTATGGGGGGATTAATGAACACTGAAGCTTTCTTT
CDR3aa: CASIPRMGGLMNTEAFF

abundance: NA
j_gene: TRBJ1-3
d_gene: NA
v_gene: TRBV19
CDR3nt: TGTGCCAGTAGTATCCCGACGACGGGAAACACCATATATTTT
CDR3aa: CASSIPTTGNTIYF

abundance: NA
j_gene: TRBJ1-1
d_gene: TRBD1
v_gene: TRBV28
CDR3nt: TGTGCCAGCAGTGGACAGGATACCCTTACCACTGAAGCTTTCTTT
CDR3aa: CASSGQDTLTTEAFF

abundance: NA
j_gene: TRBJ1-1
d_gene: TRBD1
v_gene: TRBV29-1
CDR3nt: TGCAGCGTTGGGGGGACAGGGCGGGGTGATCCTCGGTACGCTGAAGCTTTCTTT
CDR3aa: CSVGGTGRGDPRYAEAFF

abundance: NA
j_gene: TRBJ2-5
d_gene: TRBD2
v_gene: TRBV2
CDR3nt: TGTGCCAGCAGTGATTTTCTAGCGGAGTACCAAGAGACCCAGTACTTC
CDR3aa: CASSDFLAEYQETQYF

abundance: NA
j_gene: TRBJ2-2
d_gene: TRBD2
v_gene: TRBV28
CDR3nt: TGTGCCAGCAGTCCCCAGACTAGCGGGAGGGCGGCTGGCACCGGGGAGCTGTTTTTT
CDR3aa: CASSPQTSGRAAGTGELFF

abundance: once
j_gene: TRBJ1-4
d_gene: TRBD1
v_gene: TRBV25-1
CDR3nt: TGTGCCAGCAAAGTACCCGACAGGGGGCGAGAAAAACTGTTTTTT
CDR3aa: CASKVPDRGREKLFF

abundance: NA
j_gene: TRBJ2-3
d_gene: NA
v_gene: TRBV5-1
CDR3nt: TGCGCCAGCAGCTTCACAGGGTCCAGCACAGATACGCAGTATTTT
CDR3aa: CASSFTGSSTDTQYF

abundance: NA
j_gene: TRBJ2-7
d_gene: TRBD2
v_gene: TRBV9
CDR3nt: TGTGCCAGCAGCGCCTCTAGCGGGAGGGCCCACGAGCAGTACTTC
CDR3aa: CASSASSGRAHEQYF

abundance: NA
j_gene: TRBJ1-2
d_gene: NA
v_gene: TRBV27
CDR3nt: TGTGCCAGCAGTTTATCGATAAGGCCTTTCTATGGCTACACCTTC
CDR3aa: CASSLSIRPFYGYTF

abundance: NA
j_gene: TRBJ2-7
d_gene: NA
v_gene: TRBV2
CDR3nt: TGTGCCAGCAGTGGGGCTGAGGCCCTCGAGCAGTACTTC
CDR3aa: CASSGAEALEQYF

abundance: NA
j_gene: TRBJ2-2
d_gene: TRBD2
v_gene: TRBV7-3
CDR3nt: TGTGCCAGCAGCTCCATGGGACTAGCGGGAGCGGCCGGGGAGCTGTTTTTT
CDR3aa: CASSSMGLAGAAGELFF

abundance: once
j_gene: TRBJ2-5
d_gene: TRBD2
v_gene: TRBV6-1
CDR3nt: TGTGCCAGCAGTGCTACATGGTCGGGACTAGCGGGGCCAGGGGAGACCCAGTACTTC
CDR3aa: CASSATWSGLAGPGETQYF

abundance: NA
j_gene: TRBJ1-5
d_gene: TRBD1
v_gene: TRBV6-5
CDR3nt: TGTGCCAGCCAGACAGGGTGGGAGGATCAGCCCCAGCATTTT
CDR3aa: CASQTGWEDQPQHF

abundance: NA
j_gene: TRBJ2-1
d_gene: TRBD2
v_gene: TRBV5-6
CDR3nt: TGTGCCAGCAGCCTAGGACTAGCGGGAGATCGTGAGCAGTTCTTC
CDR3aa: CASSLGLAGDREQFF

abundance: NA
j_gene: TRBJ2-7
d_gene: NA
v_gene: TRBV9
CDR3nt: TGTGCCAGCAGCGTAGGGGATTACAACGAGCAGTACTTC
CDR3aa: CASSVGDYNEQYF

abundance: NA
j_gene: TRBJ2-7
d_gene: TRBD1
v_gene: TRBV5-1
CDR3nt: TGCGCCAGCTGCTCTGGGACAGGGGTTTGCTACGAGCAGTACTTC
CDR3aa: CASCSGTGVCYEQYF

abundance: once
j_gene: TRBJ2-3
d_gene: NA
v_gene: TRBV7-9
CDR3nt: TGTGCCAGCGACCAGGGGGGGTCAGGGGATACGCAGTATTTT
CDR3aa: CASDQGGSGDTQYF

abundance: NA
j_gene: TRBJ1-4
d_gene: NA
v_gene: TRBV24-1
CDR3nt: TGTGCCACCAGTGATGCACCAGGGAGGGATGAAAAACTGTTTTTT
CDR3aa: CATSDAPGRDEKLFF

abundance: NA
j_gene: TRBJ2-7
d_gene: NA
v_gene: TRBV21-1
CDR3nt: TGTGCCAGCAGCAAAGAGGACAGGGGGGTATTCTACGAGCAGTACTTC
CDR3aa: CASSKEDRGVFYEQYF

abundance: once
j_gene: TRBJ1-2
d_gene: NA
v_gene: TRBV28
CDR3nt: TGTGCCAGCAGTTTTGGGGAGGACTATGGCTACACCTTC
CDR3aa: CASSFGEDYGYTF

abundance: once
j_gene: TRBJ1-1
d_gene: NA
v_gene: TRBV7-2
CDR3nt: TGTGCCAGCAGCTTAGGTCCAGGGATGGCTGAAGCTTTCTTT
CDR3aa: CASSLGPGMAEAFF

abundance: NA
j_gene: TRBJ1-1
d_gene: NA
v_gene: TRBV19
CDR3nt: TGTGCCAGTAGTATACGGGCAGGTCGCGCTTTCTTT
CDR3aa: CASSIRAGRAFF

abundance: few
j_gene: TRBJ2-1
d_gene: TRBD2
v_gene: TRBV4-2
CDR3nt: TGTGCCAGCAGCCAAGATAAAACTAGCGAGTACAATGAGCAGTTCTTC
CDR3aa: CASSQDKTSEYNEQFF

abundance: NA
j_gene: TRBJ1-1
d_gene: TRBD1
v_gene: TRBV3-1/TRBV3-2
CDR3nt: TGTGCCAGCAGCCAGACCGGGACAGAAGAAGCTTTCTTT
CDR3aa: CASSQTGTEEAFF

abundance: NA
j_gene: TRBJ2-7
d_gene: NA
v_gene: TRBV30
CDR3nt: TGTGCCTGGAGTAAGACAGTTAGCTCCTACGAGCAGTACTTC
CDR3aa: CAWSKTVSSYEQYF

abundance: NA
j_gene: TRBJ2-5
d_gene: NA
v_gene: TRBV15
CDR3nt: TGTGCCACCAGCAGAGTAAGGGGATCTACGGGGACCCAGTACTTC
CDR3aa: CATSRVRGSTGTQYF

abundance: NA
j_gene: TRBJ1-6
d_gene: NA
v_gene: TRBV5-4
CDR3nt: TGTGCCAGCAGCTTGGTGGGAGGTTCTAATTCACCCCTCCACTTT
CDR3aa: CASSLVGGSNSPLHF

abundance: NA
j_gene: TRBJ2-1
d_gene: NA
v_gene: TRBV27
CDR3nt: TGTGCCAGCAGTTTGTCTGAGTCGAGCTCCTACAATGAGCAGTTCTTC
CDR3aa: CASSLSESSSYNEQFF

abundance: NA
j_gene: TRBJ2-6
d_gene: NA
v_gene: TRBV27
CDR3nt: TGTGCCAGCAGTTTCGTTGGCAGGGAGAGGTCTGGCTCTGGGGCCAACGTCCTGACTTTC
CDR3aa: CASSFVGRERSGSGANVLTF

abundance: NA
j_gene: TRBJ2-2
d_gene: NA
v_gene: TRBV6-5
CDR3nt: TGTGCCAGCAGTTACTCGAGACAGTCCACCGGGGAGCTGTTTTTT
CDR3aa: CASSYSRQSTGELFF

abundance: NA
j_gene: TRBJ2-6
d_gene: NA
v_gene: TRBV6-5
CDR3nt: TGTGCCAGCAGTTTCGACGGCTCTGGGGCCAACGTCCTGACTTTC
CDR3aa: CASSFDGSGANVLTF

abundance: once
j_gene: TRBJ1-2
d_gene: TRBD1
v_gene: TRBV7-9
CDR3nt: TGTGCCAGCCAAAGGGCAGGGGGCTATGGCTACACCTTC
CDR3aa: CASQRAGGYGYTF

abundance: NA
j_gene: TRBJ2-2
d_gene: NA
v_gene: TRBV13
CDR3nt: TGTGCCAGCAGCTTACGGAGGTTACGAGCCGAAACCGGGGAGCTGTTTTTT
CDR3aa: CASSLRRLRAETGELFF

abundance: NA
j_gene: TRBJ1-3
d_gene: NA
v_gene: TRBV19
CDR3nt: TGTGCCAGCGGTCCCATCCGGAGCTCTGGAAACACCATATATTTT
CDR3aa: CASGPIRSSGNTIYF

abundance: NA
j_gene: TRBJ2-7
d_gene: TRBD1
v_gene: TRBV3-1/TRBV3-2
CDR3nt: TGTGCCAGCAGCCACTGGGACAGGGACCCCGAGCAGTACTTC
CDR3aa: CASSHWDRDPEQYF

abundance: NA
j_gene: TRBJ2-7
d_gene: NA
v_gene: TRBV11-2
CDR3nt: TGTGCCAGCAGCTTAGCCCGACTAGAGGTTGGGTACGAGCAGTACTTC
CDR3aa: CASSLARLEVGYEQYF

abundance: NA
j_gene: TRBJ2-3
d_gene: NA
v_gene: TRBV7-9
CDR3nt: TGTGCCAGCAGCTTACTACTGATTAGCACAGATACGCAGTATTTT
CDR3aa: CASSLLLISTDTQYF

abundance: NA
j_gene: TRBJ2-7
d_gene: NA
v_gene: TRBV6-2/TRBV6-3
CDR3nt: TGTGCCAGCAGTTACTCGAAGGGGGGCGAGCAGTACTTC
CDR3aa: CASSYSKGGEQYF

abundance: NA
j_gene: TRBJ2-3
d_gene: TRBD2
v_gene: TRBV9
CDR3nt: TGTGCCAGCAGCGTAGGTCCCCTCGGGGAGGGGTACACAGATACGCAGTATTTT
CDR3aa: CASSVGPLGEGYTDTQYF

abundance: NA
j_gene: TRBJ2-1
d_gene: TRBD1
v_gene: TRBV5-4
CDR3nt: TGTGCCAGCAGCCTGGCCCCGGGACAGGGGGGAAATGAGCAGTTCTTC
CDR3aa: CASSLAPGQGGNEQFF

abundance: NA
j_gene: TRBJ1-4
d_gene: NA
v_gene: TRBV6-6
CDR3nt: TGTGCCAGCAGCCCGGCTGGGGCCAATGAAAAACTGTTTTTT
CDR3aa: CASSPAGANEKLFF

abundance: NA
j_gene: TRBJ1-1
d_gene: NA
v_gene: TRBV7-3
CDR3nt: TGTGCCAGCCGCCAAACAGGTTCTAACACTGAAGCTTTCTTT
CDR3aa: CASRQTGSNTEAFF